This T cell receptor beta chain is from a study of blood T cell repertoires in COVID-19. Under the authors' procedure: Amplified reference gene primers provided the basis for estimating nucleated cell counts. Repertoires were generated with immunoSEQ multiplex PCR, while TCRdb's copy carries only in-frame clones and drops some. That table supplies the V and J calls and clone size; D and trimming were determined from the DNA. Found here are tens of thousands of clones, 75% to 95% of them singletons; the top ten hold 0.77%. The clonotype originates from a woman older than 75 with acute or convalescent COVID-19. Sequenced sample: peripheral blood.

CDR3 loop: CAGGQGTNQPQHF. The CDR3 bases are TGTGCCGGGGGACAGGGGACGAATCAGCCCCAGCATTTT. The chain employs TRBV2 and TRBJ1-5; TRBD1 aligns across 10 bases. V lost 11 bases to trimming and J lost 4 bases; unmatched junction nucleotides: 5. The CDR3 contains 13 residues. The germline V gene has CDR1 SNHLY and CDR2 FYNNEI.